This T cell receptor beta chain came from a study of beta chain features in type 1 diabetes. Reverse transcribing all isolated RNA meant expressed TCRB transcripts were sequenced. The assay was immunoSEQ multiplex PCR, and TCRdb's table has in-frame clones only and misses some. This table holds a few hundred thousand clones, about 15% found once. Germline V gives CDR1 LNHNV, CDR2 YYDKDF (reference sequence). V was cut by 6 bases and J by 2 bases, with 7 bases left in between. This CDR3 comprises 12 residues. Sorting of CD4+ naive, central memory, regulatory and stem cell-like memory cells was performed via CD45RO/CCR7/CD25/CD127/CD95/CD27. This clone showed up just a few times. The same CDR3 arises from other DNA sequences in this sample as well.

This chain links TRBV15 with TRBJ2-5; D ambiguous. Sequenced: naive CD4+ T cells from blood. The clonotype originates from a man younger than 45 in good health. In nucleotides, the CDR3 is TGTGCCACCAGTCGGCCTCAAGAGACCCAGTACTTC. This codes for CATSRPQETQYF.